This TCR beta chain emerged from a study of cytomegalovirus exposure and HLA in healthy donors. Trimming took off 5 bases at V and 2 bases at J, with 3 bases between the two ends. CDR3 length: 12 residues. In germline, CDR1 is MNHNS, CDR2 SASEGT. It was healthy bone marrow donors who served as donors. Although they were nominally healthy when sampled, donors likely had unrecorded immune exposures. Overall study findings and caveats: Certain indistinguishable V segments, among them TRBV6-2 and TRBV6-3, were excluded.

Primers: 60 Vbeta forward and 13 Jbeta reverse. TCRdb keeps only in-frame clones here, not all; method: immunoSEQ multiplex PCR. The sample lists 120,000 or so clones; roughly 18% were seen once. A word on this clone: Its antigen remains unknown.

The sequenced material came from PBMCs. The chain uses TRBV6-1 and TRBJ2-2; no clear D. The origin of this receptor is a female donor in good health and CMV-seropositive. CDR3 region: CASSYNTGELFF. The CDR3 coding sequence is TGTGCCAGCAGTTATAACACCGGGGAGCTGTTTTTT.